Shown below are 3 T cell receptor beta chains from a single sample sequenced in a study of regulatory T cells in long-lasting Graves disease. Stated time point: persistent/refractory GD, antithyroid drugs over 5 years with positive TRAb. RNA extracted from PBMCs served as the sequencing template. Library construction for TCR beta used iRepertoire HTBI primers and Arm-PCR of CDR3 regions. A single record per CDR3 protein comes from TCRdb applying MiXCR to the multiplex PCR reads. Counted here are approximately 360,000 distinct CDR3 sequences, approximately 25% occurring once; the ten biggest clones make up about 29%. The sample consisted of peripheral blood mononuclear cells (PBMCs), taken when the disease was refractory, from a patient treated with antithyroid drugs. These receptor sequences come from a woman aged 40 to 50 with Graves disease.

V usage is TRBV28 and J usage is TRBJ2-1; possibly TRBD2 for D (5 bases). The CDR3 is 16 residues long. CDR1 and CDR2 (germline): MDHEN, SYDVKM. V lost 7 bases and J lost 1, with 17 bases in between. The CDR3 nucleotides read TGTGCCAGCAAACCAGCCGGGGTGGGATCCTACAATGAGCAGTTCTTC. Its translation: CASKPAGVGSYNEQFF. Based on the CDR3 plus reference TRBV28 and TRBJ2-1, the full variable domain is DVKVTQSSRYLVKRTGEKVFLECVQDMDHENMFWYRQDPGLGLRLIYFSYDVKMKEKGDIPEGYSVSREKKERFSLILESASTNQTSMYLCASKPAGVGSYNEQFFGPGTRLTVL.

This clonotype was counted between two and nine times. The genes are TRBV29-1 and TRBJ2-3, with D perhaps matching TRBD1 (5 bases). Germline CDR1 and CDR2: SQVTM and ANQGSEA. The CDR3 runs to 14 residues. Trimming cost V 7 bases and J 2 bases, with 16 bases left between them. CDR3 sequence (DNA): TGCAGCGGAAGACAGAATTTACTCACAGATACGCAGTATTTT. Translation gives CSGRQNLLTDTQYF.

This sequence joins TRBV30 and TRBJ1-1; D is unresolved. Germline CDR1 is GTSNPN and CDR2 is SVGIG (reference sequence). The length of the CDR3 is 12 residues. V was cut by 0 bases and J by 5 bases, with 7 bases left in between. This CDR3 reads CAWSVRVTEAFF. The DNA for the CDR3 is TGTGCCTGGAGTGTAAGGGTTACTGAAGCTTTCTTT.